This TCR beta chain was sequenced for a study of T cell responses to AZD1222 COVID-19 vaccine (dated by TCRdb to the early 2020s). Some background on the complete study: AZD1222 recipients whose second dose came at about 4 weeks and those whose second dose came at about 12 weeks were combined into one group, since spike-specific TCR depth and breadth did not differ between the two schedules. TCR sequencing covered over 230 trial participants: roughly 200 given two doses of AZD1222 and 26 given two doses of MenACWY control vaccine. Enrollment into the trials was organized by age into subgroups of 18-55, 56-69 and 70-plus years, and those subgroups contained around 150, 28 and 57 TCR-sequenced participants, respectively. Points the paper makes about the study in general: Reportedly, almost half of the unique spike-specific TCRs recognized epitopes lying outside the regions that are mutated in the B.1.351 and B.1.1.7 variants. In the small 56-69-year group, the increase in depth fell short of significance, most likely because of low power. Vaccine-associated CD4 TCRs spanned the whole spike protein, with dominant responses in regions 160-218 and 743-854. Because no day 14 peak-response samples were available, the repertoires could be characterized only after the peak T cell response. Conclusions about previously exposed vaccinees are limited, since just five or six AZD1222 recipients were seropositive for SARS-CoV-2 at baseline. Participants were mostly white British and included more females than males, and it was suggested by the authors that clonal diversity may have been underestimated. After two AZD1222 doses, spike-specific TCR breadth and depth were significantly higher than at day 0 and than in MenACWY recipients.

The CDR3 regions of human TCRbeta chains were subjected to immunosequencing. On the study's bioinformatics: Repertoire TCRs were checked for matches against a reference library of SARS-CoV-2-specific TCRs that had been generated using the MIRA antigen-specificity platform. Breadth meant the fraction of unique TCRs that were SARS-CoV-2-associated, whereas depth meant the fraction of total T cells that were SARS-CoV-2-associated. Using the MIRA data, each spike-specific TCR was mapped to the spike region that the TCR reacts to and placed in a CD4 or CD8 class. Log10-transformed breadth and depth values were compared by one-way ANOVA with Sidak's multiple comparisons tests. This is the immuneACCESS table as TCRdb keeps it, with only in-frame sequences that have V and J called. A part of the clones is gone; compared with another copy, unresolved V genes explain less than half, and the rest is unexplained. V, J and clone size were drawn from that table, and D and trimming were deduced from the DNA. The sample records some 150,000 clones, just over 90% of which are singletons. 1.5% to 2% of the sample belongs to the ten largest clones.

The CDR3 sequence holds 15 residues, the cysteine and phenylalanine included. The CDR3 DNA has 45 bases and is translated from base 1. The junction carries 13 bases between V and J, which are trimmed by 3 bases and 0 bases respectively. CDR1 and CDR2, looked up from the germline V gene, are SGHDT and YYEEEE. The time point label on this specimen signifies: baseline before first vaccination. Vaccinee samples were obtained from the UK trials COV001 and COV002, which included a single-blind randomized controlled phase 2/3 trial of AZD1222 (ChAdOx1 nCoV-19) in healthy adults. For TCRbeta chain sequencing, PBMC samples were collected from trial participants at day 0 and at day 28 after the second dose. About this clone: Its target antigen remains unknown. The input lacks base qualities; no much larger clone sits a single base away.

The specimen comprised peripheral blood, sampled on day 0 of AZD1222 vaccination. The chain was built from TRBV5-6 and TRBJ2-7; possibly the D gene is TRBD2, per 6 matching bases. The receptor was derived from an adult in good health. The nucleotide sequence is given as TGTGCCAGCAGCTCAGAGCGGGCCCTCTCCTACGAGCAGTACTTC. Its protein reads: CASSSERALSYEQYF.